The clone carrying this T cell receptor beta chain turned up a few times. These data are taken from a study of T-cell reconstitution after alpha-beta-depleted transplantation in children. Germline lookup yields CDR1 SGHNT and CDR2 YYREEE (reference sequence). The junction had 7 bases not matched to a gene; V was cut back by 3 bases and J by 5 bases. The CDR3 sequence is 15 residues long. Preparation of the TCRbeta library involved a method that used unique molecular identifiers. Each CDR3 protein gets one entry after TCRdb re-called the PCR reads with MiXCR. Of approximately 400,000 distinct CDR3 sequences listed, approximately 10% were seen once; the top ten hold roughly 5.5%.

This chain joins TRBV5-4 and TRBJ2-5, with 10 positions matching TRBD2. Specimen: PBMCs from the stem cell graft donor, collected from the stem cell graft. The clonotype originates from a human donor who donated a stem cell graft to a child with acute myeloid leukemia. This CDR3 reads CASSSEAGGPETQYF. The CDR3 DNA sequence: TGTGCCAGCAGCTCGGAAGCGGGGGGGCCGGAGACCCAGTACTTC.